This T cell receptor beta chain was captured by sequencing in a study of T cells in Graves' hyperthyroidism and ophthalmopathy. RNA transcripts served as the template for amplifying TCR beta CDR3 regions. Researchers ran a first-round RT-PCR on the TCR CDR3 using the HTBI primer set. TCRdb fed the multiplex PCR reads into MiXCR, producing one record per CDR3 protein. The table shows 600,000 to 650,000 distinct CDR3 sequences, with about a sixth occurring only once. Study results and limitations: The model foresaw ophthalmopathy a median roughly 6.5 months prior to onset. In the blood, most expanded thyroid clonotypes above 0.001 appeared as well.

From less than 13 ml of fresh peripheral blood, PBMCs were isolated. This clonotype was observed a few times. Its antigen is as yet unknown. Looked up from germline, CDR1 is SNHLY and CDR2 is FYNNEI. Trimming stripped 3 bases from V and 5 bases from J, with 17 bases between. The CDR3 contains 15 residues. V gene TRBV2 combines with J gene TRBJ2-7, with D possibly TRBD1 on 6 matching bases. The clonotype comes from a woman aged 25 to 39 with Graves' hyperthyroidism. The sequencing sample was made of blood. CDR3: CASSDGLTGSHEQYF. The CDR3, as DNA: TGTGCCAGCAGTGATGGACTCACAGGGAGCCACGAGCAGTACTTC. The variable domain in full, with the rest retrieved from reference TRBV2 and TRBJ2-7, is EPEVTQTPSHQVTQMGQEVILRCVPISNHLYFYWYRQILGQKVEFLVSFYNNEISEKSEIFDDQFSVERPDGSNFTLKIRSTKLEDSAMYFCASSDGLTGSHEQYFGPGTRLTVT.